The 9 T cell receptor beta chains below come from one sample, sequenced in a study of T cell changes during pregnancy in multiple sclerosis. Here immunoSEQ multiplex PCR was the method, and the copy in TCRdb shows in-frame clones only, minus some. There are 65,000 to 80,000 clones in the sample; roughly 92% occur only once, and around 0.22% lies in the top ten. The input for sequencing was CD4+ T cells from peripheral blood mononuclear cells, taken before pregnancy. The receptors shown here come from a female donor with multiple sclerosis, enrolled in a pregnancy study.

The chain joins TRBV7-9 to TRBJ2-6; 10 bases fit TRBD1. Germline CDR1 SEHNR, CDR2 FQNEAQ (reference sequence). The V gene end was trimmed by 5 bases and the J gene end by 4 bases; junction bases not matched to a gene: 11. This CDR3 spans 18 amino acids. The CDR3: CASSPGTGVLTGANVLTF. The CDR3 DNA is TGTGCCAGCAGCCCAGGGACAGGGGTTTTAACGGGGGCCAACGTCCTGACTTTC.

The rearrangement joins TRBV10-2 to TRBJ2-2; 8 bases match TRBD2. CDR3 length: 17 amino acids. J gave up 6 bases and V 7 bases, and 16 bases lay outside the gene matches. CDR1 is WSHSY and CDR2 is SAAADI in the germline V gene. The chain's CDR3 is CASKGAGGFSGAGELFF. Written as DNA, the CDR3 is TGCGCCAGCAAAGGCGCGGGAGGATTCAGTGGCGCCGGGGAGCTGTTTTTT.

The rearrangement uses TRBV7-2 and TRBJ2-5; D may be TRBD1 (6 bases). Trimming removed 6 bases from V and 1 base from J, with 12 bases in between. The V gene's germline CDR1 is SGHTA and CDR2 FQGNSA. This CDR3 region has 14 residues. The CDR3 sequence is CASSVQGSQETQYF. CDR3 bases: TGTGCCAGCAGTGTCCAGGGGAGCCAAGAGACCCAGTACTTC.

This chain connects TRBV5-1 to TRBJ2-7; 10 bases are a match to TRBD2. Germline V gene lookup returns CDR1 SGHRS and CDR2 YFSETQ. The junction had 6 bases not matched to a gene; V was cut back by 4 bases and J by 2 bases. The CDR3 contains 15 residues. Here the CDR3 DNA reads TGCGCCAGCAGCCCTAGGCTAGCGGGAGCCTACGAGCAGTACTTC. This gives the protein CASSPRLAGAYEQYF.

Regarding this clone: The junction differs from germline at one of its ends, possibly a read error. The chain couples TRBV2 to TRBJ2-1; TRBD2 agrees at 11 bases. Germline V gene data show CDR1 as SNHLY and CDR2 as FYNNEI. The CDR3 is 15 amino acids. The CDR3 is CATSGTSGKNNEQFF. CDR3 in DNA: TGTGCCACCAGTGGGACTAGCGGAAAAAACAATGAGCAGTTCTTC.

The chain combines TRBV5-1 with TRBJ2-2; D call uncertain. The CDR3 is made up of 13 amino acids. V was pared by 2 bases and J by 6 bases, with 8 bases between. Germline-derived CDR1 and CDR2 are SGHRS and YFSETQ. CDR3 in amino acids: CASSFRVAGELFF. CDR3 DNA sequence: TGCGCCAGCAGCTTCCGGGTGGCCGGGGAGCTGTTTTTT.

V usage is TRBV13 and J usage is TRBJ2-3, with unresolved D. The CDR3 extends over 17 amino acids. The V gene's germline CDR1 is PRHDT and CDR2 FYEKMQ (reference sequence). V was shortened by 0 bases and J by 0 bases, with 13 bases between the two germline ends. As DNA, the CDR3 is TGTGCCAGCAGCTTAGGCCTGGCAGGTACTAGCACAGATACGCAGTATTTT. This translates into CASSLGLAGTSTDTQYF.

The chain has TRBV19 and TRBJ1-4; D is unclear. CDR1 LNHDA and CDR2 SQIVND come from the germline V gene (reference sequence). CDR3 length: 16 residues. V was shortened by 6 bases and J by 10 bases, with 24 bases between the two germline ends. The CDR3 region has the DNA TGTGCCAGTAGAGCTCGATTTATTTTGGGAGATGGAAAACTGTTTTTT. This encodes CASRARFILGDGKLFF. The full variable domain, with the rest looked up from reference TRBV19 and TRBJ1-4, is DGGITQSPKYLFRKEGQNVTLSCEQNLNHDAMYWYRQDPGQGLRLIYYSQIVNDFQKGDIAEGYSVSREKKESFPLTVTSAQKNPTAFYLCASRARFILGDGKLFFGSGTQLSVL.

The chain recombines TRBV6-1 with TRBJ2-5, with TRBD2 matching over 7 bases. Trimming cost V 1 base and J 2 bases; bases outside gene matches: 4. The length of the CDR3 is 15 residues. The germline V gene has CDR1 MNHNS and CDR2 SASEGT. The CDR3 spells CASSEGGLTQETQYF. CDR3 coding DNA: TGTGCCAGCAGTGAAGGGGGACTAACGCAAGAGACCCAGTACTTC.